This T cell receptor beta chain was retrieved from a study of blood T cell repertoires in COVID-19. Looking at the study overall: Both acute and convalescent COVID-19 samples were obtained from the United States, Italy and Spain. Sample material is recorded as cDNA or gDNA derived from T cells, B-cell-depleted T cells, or PBMCs.

The CDR3 is 13 residues long. Germline V CDR1 and CDR2: SGHRS, YFSETQ. Trimming cost V 4 bases and J 4 bases, with 11 bases left between them. Under the authors' procedure: Reference gene primer amplification gave nucleated cell count estimates. Clones were read by immunoSEQ multiplex PCR, and TCRdb kept only the in-frame ones, dropping some. The V and J calls and clone size were taken over from that table, and D and trimming were inferred from the DNA. The sample consists of some 74,000 clones, about 82% of them appearing once. Sequenced: peripheral blood. The J gene is TRBJ1-1, the V gene TRBV5-1; no reliable D call. The TCR was taken from a woman older than 75 with active or convalescent COVID-19. The CDR3 region is CASSLTFSTEAFF. CDR3 bases: TGCGCCAGCAGCCTGACTTTTAGCACTGAAGCTTTCTTT.